The 5 T cell receptor beta chains listed next were all sequenced from one sample in a study of T-cell reconstitution after alpha-beta-depleted transplantation in children. The TCRbeta library was prepared with unique molecular identifiers. TCRdb processed the PCR reads anew with MiXCR; each CDR3 protein has one entry. Of 75,000 to 90,000 distinct CDR3 sequences listed, 11% to 15% are singletons. This specimen was PBMCs, mostly from graft donor cells, taken 180 days after TCRalphabeta/CD19-depleted stem cell transplant. These receptor sequences come from a male patient under 10 years old who had a stem cell transplant for acute lymphoblastic leukemia, so the T cells may come from the graft donor.

The chain combines TRBV5-1 with TRBJ1-2, with 7 bases lining up with TRBD1. Germline-derived CDR1 and CDR2 are SGHRS and YFSETQ. This CDR3 contains 14 residues. The V and J ends lost 1 base and 6 bases, in that order; junction bases with no gene match: 6. The CDR3 DNA follows: TGCGCCAGCAGCTTGAAGGGGGCGGACGATGGCTACACCTTC. Translation gives CASSLKGADDGYTF.

This clonotype occurred many times. The chain joins TRBV20-1 to TRBJ2-1, with D uncertain. Looked up from germline, CDR1 is DFQATT and CDR2 is SNEGSKA (reference sequence). The CDR3 sequence is 14 residues long. The ends were cut back, 6 bases at V and 0 bases at J, with 12 bases in the middle. The CDR3 nucleotides are TGCAGTGCCGTGACTGGAAGCTCCTACAATGAGCAGTTCTTC. Protein product: CSAVTGSSYNEQFF.

Only a few counts were recorded for this clonotype. V usage is TRBV27 and J usage is TRBJ2-3; maybe TRBD1 (5 bases). CDR1 is MNHEY and CDR2 is SMNVEV in the germline V gene (reference sequence). Trimming removed 5 bases at V and 9 bases at J, with 15 bases between. The CDR3 totals 13 residues. The CDR3 loop is CASSPQVQTTQYF. Here the CDR3 DNA reads TGTGCCAGCAGTCCACAGGTACAAACGACGCAGTATTTT.

There are a few counts of this clonotype. The chain combines TRBV5-1 with TRBJ1-2; TRBD1 matches 8 bases. The CDR3 spans 14 residues. The V segment lost 2 bases and the J segment 8 bases; nucleotides outside the gene matches: 8. Germline V gene lookup returns CDR1 SGHRS and CDR2 YFSETQ. CDR3 in DNA: TGCGCCAGCAGCTTCGACGGACAGGGACAAGGCTACACCTTC. It encodes CASSFDGQGQGYTF.

In this sample, this clonotype turned up a few times. The chain recombines TRBV5-1 with TRBJ2-3; TRBD2 might be the D (5 bases). The germline CDR1 and CDR2 sequences are SGHRS and YFSETQ. Trimming shortened V by 4 bases and J by 6 bases, and 12 bases separated the two germline ends. The CDR3 is 13 residues long. The chain's CDR3 is CASSGSRPDTQYF. CDR3 nucleotides: TGCGCCAGCAGCGGGAGTCGTCCCGATACGCAGTATTTT.